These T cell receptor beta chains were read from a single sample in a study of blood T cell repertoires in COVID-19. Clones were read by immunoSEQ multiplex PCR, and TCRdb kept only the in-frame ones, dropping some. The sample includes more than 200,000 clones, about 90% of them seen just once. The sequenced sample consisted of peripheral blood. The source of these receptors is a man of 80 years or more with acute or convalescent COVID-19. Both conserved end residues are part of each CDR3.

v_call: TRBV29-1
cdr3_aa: CSATTSGGVETQYF

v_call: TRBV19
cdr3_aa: CASSTSWTSGYNEQFF

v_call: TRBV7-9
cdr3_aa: CASSTDSYNEQFF

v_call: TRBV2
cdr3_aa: CASSEPRQGTGNTIYF

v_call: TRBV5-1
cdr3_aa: CASSKGDGQINSPLHF

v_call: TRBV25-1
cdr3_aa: CASSEYSSRGNTIYF

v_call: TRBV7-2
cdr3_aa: CASSLQGAEGATIYF

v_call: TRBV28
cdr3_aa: CASRTGEDTGELFF

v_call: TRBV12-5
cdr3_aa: CASGQGLWTYEQYF

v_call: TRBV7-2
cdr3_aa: CASSLGVTGETQYF

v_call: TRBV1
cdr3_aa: CTSSQTCRDRSSPSTYNSPLHF

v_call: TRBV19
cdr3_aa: CASSTTGSPGVSQFF

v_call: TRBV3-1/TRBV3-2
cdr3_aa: CASSQGALAGPNTGELFF

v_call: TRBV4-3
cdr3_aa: CASSQGQGIYEQYF

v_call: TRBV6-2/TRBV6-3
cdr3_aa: CASSEQGATKNIQYF

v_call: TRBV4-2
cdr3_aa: CASSQVTMTGNGYTF

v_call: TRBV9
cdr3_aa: CASSVTLAGGSTDTQYF

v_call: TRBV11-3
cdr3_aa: CASSPGTPSYNEQFF

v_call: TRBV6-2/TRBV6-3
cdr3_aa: CASSYSQGVGYGYTF

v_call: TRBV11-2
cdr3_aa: CASSLDQGSYLNTEAFF

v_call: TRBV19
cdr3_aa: CASSTPGQGRLNTEAFF

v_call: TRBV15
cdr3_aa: CATSRDGTGGGYTF

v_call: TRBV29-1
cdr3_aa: CSVYTSGARSEQYF

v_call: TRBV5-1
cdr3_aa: CASSLAQGYNSPLHF

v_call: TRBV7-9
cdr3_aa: CASSSGLAGPLYEQYF

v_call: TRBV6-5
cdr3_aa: CASSPTRGNQPQHF

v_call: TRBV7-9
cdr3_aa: CASSDPRTGYPYEQYF

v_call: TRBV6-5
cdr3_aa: CASSPRALREQFF

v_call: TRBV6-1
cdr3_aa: CASRNLGQDNQPQHF

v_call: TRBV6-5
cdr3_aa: CASSPGTGGQETQYF

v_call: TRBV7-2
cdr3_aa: CASSLAVTGDGPLYGYTF

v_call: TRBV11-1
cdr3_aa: CASSLRGTDTQYF

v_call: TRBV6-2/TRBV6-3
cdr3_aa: CASSYPLGTSDYNEQFF

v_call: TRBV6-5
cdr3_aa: CASIPGQVNYNEQFF

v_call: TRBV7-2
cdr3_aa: CASSFSGGDTGELFF

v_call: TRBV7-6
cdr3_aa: CASSFWTSGETQYF

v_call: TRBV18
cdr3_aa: CASSPRQATNEKLFF

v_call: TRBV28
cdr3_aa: CASSLGSISTDTQYF

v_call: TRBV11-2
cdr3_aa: CASSSSGTHSYEQYF

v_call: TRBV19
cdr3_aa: CASSTLTGLNTGELFF

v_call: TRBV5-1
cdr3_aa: CASLDRVTDTQYF

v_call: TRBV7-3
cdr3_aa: CASSGQGRSTEAFF

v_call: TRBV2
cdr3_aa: CASRRQGITGYTF

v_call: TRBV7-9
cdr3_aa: CASSTTSGGSYNEQFF

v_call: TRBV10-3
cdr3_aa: CAISDGTFKPLEAFF

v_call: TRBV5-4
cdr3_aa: CASSPDRRSSYEQYF

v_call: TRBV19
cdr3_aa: CASSMRQGEAYEQYF

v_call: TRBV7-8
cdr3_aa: CASSLALLGQGTEAFF

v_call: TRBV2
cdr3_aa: CASRREQGNYGYTF

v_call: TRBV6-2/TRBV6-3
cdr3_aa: CASSLDAGLEQPQHF

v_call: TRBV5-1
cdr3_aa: CASSLGATGSYEQYF

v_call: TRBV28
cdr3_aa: CASSFITDKANYGYTF

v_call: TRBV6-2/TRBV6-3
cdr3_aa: CASSYVGAGELFF

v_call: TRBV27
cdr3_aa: CATRGGGSYEQYF

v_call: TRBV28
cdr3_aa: CASSIRQLNIQYF

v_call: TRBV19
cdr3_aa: CASSITGVAGELFF

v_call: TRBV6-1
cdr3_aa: CASSESGMGYEQYF

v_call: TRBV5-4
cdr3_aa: CASSVDRVYEQYF

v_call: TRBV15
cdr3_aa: CATSRERGHTTNEKLFF

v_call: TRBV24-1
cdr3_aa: CATSQGYTGELFF